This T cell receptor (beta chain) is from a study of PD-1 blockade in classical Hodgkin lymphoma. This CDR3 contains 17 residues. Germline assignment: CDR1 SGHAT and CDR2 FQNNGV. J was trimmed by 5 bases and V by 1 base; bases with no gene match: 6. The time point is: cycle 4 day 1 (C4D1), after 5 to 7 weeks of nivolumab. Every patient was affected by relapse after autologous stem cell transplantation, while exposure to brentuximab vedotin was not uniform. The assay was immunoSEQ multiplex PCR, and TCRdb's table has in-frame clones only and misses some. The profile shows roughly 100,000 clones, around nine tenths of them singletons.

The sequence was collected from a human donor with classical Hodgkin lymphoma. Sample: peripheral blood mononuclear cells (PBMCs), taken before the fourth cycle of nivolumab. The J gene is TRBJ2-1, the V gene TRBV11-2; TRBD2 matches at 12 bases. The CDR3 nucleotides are TGTGCCAGCAGCTTAGGAAGCGGACTAGCGGGGAACAATGAGCAGTTCTTC. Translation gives CASSLGSGLAGNNEQFF.